The rows below give T cell receptor beta chains drawn from one sample of a study of radiation and T cells in renal cell carcinoma. The protocol was immunoSEQ multiplex PCR, while the TCRdb copy is restricted to in-frame clones and leaves out a portion. The sample contains about 130,000 clones, 81% of which appear only once. Material: blood, obtained from a patient whose treatment included radiotherapy and nephrectomy. Every receptor here comes from a man between 50 and 59 years old with renal cell carcinoma. Each CDR3 is given with its conserved first and last residue. A D gene is named only where the DNA matches it firmly. Some rows have no size entry. The others give once, few or many, or a class for an expanded clone.

clone_size	d_call	v_call	j_call	cdr3_aa	cdr3_nt
.	.	TRBV7-3	TRBJ2-2	CASSLFRAGTGELFF	TGTGCCAGCAGCTTGTTTAGGGCCGGGACCGGGGAGCTGTTTTTT
few	TRBD2	TRBV7-2	TRBJ2-3	CASSLGLAFDTQYF	TGTGCCAGCAGCCTAGGACTAGCGTTTGATACGCAGTATTTT
.	.	TRBV7-9	TRBJ1-4	CASSSESYNEKLFF	TGTGCCAGCAGCTCAGAGTCTTATAATGAAAAACTGTTTTTT
.	.	TRBV7-9	TRBJ1-1	CASSLGYTEAFF	TGTGCCAGCAGTTTAGGGTACACTGAAGCTTTCTTT
.	.	TRBV6-6	TRBJ1-4	CATGGLNEKLFF	TGTGCCACCGGGGGGCTCAATGAAAAACTGTTTTTT
.	TRBD1	TRBV5-1	TRBJ2-1	CASSWGDRVGQFF	TGCGCCAGCAGCTGGGGGGACAGGGTCGGGCAGTTCTTC
.	.	TRBV10-2	TRBJ1-1	CASPPGGGPHTEAFF	TGCGCCAGCCCTCCTGGGGGGGGGCCTCACACTGAAGCTTTCTTT
.	.	TRBV5-1	TRBJ1-1	CASSLENLESEAFF	TGCGCCAGCAGCTTGGAAAACTTGGAGTCTGAAGCTTTCTTT
.	.	TRBV12-5	TRBJ1-5	CASGLWRASNQPQHF	TGTGCTAGTGGTTTGTGGAGGGCGAGCAATCAGCCCCAGCATTTT
.	.	TRBV5-8	TRBJ2-3	CASSLSVATSGDTQYF	TGTGCCAGCAGCTTGAGCGTAGCAACCTCGGGAGATACGCAGTATTTT
.	TRBD1	TRBV6-6	TRBJ1-1	CASSYGGTGVTEAFF	TGTGCCAGCAGTTACGGCGGGACAGGGGTCACTGAAGCTTTCTTT
.	TRBD2	TRBV27	TRBJ2-7	CASSSSTSGNYEQYF	TGTGCCAGCAGTTCCTCTACTAGCGGGAACTACGAGCAGTACTTC
once	.	TRBV30	TRBJ2-7	CAWSALTYEQYF	TGTGCCTGGAGTGCATTAACCTACGAGCAGTACTTC
.	TRBD1	TRBV19	TRBJ1-6	CASSIEQGANYNSPLHF	TGTGCCAGTAGTATCGAACAGGGGGCTAACTATAATTCACCCCTCCACTTT
.	.	TRBV5-1	TRBJ1-4	CASSPGRVATNEKLFF	TGCGCCAGCAGCCCGGGCCGTGTGGCAACTAATGAAAAACTGTTTTTT